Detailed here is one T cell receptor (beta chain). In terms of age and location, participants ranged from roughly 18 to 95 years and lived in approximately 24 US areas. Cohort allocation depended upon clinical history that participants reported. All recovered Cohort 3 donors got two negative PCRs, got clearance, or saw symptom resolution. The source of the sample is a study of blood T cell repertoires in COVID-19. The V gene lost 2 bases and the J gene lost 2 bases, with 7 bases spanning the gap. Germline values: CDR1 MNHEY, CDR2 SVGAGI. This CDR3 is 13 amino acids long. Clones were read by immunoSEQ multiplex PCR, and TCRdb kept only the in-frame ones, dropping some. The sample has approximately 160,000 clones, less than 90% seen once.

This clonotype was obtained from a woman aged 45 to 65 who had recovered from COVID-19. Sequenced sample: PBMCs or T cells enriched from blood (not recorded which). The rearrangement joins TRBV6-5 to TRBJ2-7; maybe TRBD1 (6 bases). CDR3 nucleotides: TGTGCCAGCAGTTACACAGGGACCTACGAGCAGTACTTC. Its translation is CASSYTGTYEQYF.